Listed below are T cell receptor beta chains from one sample, sequenced in a study of T cells in tuberculosis. This table comes from immunoSEQ multiplex PCR, and its TCRdb copy is limited to in-frame clones, with some not included. Seen here are 80,000 to 90,000 clones, approximately 91% observed once, and the top ten hold approximately 2%. The specimen was CD1b-GMM tetramer-negative cells sorted from PBMCs. Every receptor here comes from an adult woman with latent tuberculosis. Both conserved end residues are part of each CDR3. The order of the fields is J gene, clone size, D gene, V gene, CDR3 protein, CDR3 DNA. The D gene is left open where the match is weak. Size is stated for part of the rows, as once, few or many counts, or as a class when the clone is expanded.

TRBJ1-2 | NA | TRBD1 | TRBV28 | CASSLRTGGYTF | TGTGCCAGCAGTCTCAGGACAGGTGGCTACACCTTC
TRBJ1-1 | NA | TRBD1 | TRBV4-1 | CASSQETGGDWNTEAFF | TGCGCCAGCAGCCAAGAAACAGGGGGAGACTGGAACACTGAAGCTTTCTTT
TRBJ2-5 | NA | NA | TRBV27 | CASSWGGNQETQYF | TGTGCCAGCAGTTGGGGAGGTAATCAAGAGACCCAGTACTTC
TRBJ2-2 | NA | NA | TRBV9 | CASSGGRPSNTGELFF | TGTGCCAGCAGCGGAGGGAGACCCTCGAACACCGGGGAGCTGTTTTTT
TRBJ1-1 | NA | NA | TRBV19 | CASSIAQTAPNTEAFF | TGTGCCAGTAGTATAGCCCAGACAGCGCCCAACACTGAAGCTTTCTTT
TRBJ2-3 | NA | NA | TRBV19 | CASSTRLVYTQYF | TGTGCCAGTAGTACCCGACTCGTCTATACGCAGTATTTT
TRBJ2-7 | once | NA | TRBV12-5 | CASGLVPAGAGEQYF | TGTGCTAGTGGTTTGGTACCCGCGGGGGCGGGGGAGCAGTACTTC
TRBJ2-3 | NA | TRBD2 | TRBV5-8 | CASSLGGGTDTQYF | TGTGCCAGCAGCTTAGGCGGGGGTACAGATACGCAGTATTTT
TRBJ2-7 | few | NA | TRBV6-6 | CASSLTGRAYEQYF | TGTGCCAGCAGTCTAACAGGGAGGGCCTACGAGCAGTACTTC
TRBJ1-5 | NA | NA | TRBV6-6 | CASKNNLRGSNQPQHF | TGTGCCAGCAAAAACAATTTAAGGGGGTCCAATCAGCCCCAGCATTTT
TRBJ2-5 | NA | TRBD1 | TRBV6-1 | CASSTGGRETQYF | TGTGCCAGCAGCACAGGGGGCAGAGAGACCCAGTACTTC
TRBJ1-6 | NA | NA | TRBV4-2 | CASSQDPRDSPLHF | TGTGCCAGCAGCCAAGATCCCCGAGATTCACCCCTCCACTTT
TRBJ1-6 | NA | TRBD1 | TRBV19 | CASSRLGQGSASPLHF | TGTGCCAGTAGTAGGTTGGGACAGGGATCGGCTTCACCCCTCCACTTT
TRBJ1-1 | once | NA | TRBV4-1 | CASSQESGGTEAFF | TGCGCCAGCAGCCAAGAATCGGGTGGCACTGAAGCTTTCTTT
TRBJ2-5 | once | TRBD1 | TRBV11-2 | CASSYRDRVGEQYF | TGTGCCAGCAGCTACCGGGACAGGGTAGGTGAGCAGTACTTC
TRBJ1-5 | NA | TRBD1 | TRBV28 | CASSLETGISNQPQHF | TGTGCCAGCAGTTTGGAGACAGGGATAAGCAATCAGCCCCAGCATTTT
TRBJ2-1 | NA | TRBD2 | TRBV29-1 | CSVERGTSGGYNEQFF | TGCAGCGTTGAAAGGGGGACTAGCGGGGGGTACAATGAGCAGTTCTTC
TRBJ1-1 | NA | NA | TRBV2 | CASSEATEGWAFF | TGTGCCAGCAGTGAAGCAACGGAGGGGTGGGCTTTCTTT
TRBJ1-5 | NA | NA | TRBV10-1 | CASSEGQISNQPQHF | TGCGCCAGCAGTGAGGGACAGATTAGCAATCAGCCCCAGCATTTT
TRBJ2-4 | NA | NA | TRBV29-1 | CSAGRGGIAKNIQYF | TGCAGCGCCGGCCGTGGGGGGATAGCCAAAAACATTCAGTACTTC
TRBJ1-6 | NA | NA | TRBV28 | CASSLPEGGWNSPLHF | TGTGCCAGCAGTTTGCCAGAGGGTGGATGGAATTCACCCCTCCACTTT
TRBJ1-4 | NA | NA | TRBV7-2 | CASSLVAGKRLFF | TGTGCCAGCAGCTTAGTAGCGGGAAAAAGGCTGTTTTTT
TRBJ2-1 | NA | NA | TRBV7-2 | CASALTQGNEQFF | TGTGCCAGCGCCTTAACGCAGGGGAATGAGCAGTTCTTC
TRBJ2-4 | NA | TRBD1 | TRBV7-2 | CASSLAGTAKNIQYF | TGTGCCAGCAGCTTAGCCGGGACAGCAAAAAACATTCAGTACTTC
TRBJ2-5 | once | TRBD1 | TRBV9 | CASSPGQGGGETQYF | TGTGCCAGCAGCCCGGGACAGGGAGGAGGAGAGACCCAGTACTTC
TRBJ2-4 | NA | TRBD1 | TRBV5-1 | CASSLGTGQAQNIQYF | TGCGCCAGCAGCTTGGGGACCGGACAGGCCCAAAACATTCAGTACTTC
TRBJ2-5 | NA | NA | TRBV11-3 | CASSLFHGTTQETQYF | TGTGCCAGCAGCCTATTTCACGGGACAACCCAAGAGACCCAGTACTTC
TRBJ2-5 | NA | NA | TRBV5-6 | CASSWALGQETQYF | TGTGCCAGCAGCTGGGCCCTTGGCCAAGAGACCCAGTACTTC
TRBJ1-5 | NA | NA | TRBV28 | CASSFNGDQPQHF | TGTGCCAGCAGTTTTAACGGGGATCAGCCCCAGCATTTT
TRBJ1-2 | once | NA | TRBV28 | CASRLPPGEYGYTF | TGTGCCAGCAGATTACCCCCCGGAGAGTATGGCTACACCTTC
TRBJ2-6 | NA | TRBD1 | TRBV5-1 | CASSPGTGSSGANVLTF | TGCGCCAGCAGCCCCGGGACAGGGAGCTCTGGGGCCAACGTCCTGACTTTC
TRBJ1-5 | NA | TRBD1 | TRBV4-2 | CASSQDPTGGADQPQHF | TGTGCCAGCAGCCAAGATCCCACAGGGGGCGCGGACCAGCCCCAGCATTTT
TRBJ1-6 | NA | TRBD1 | TRBV28 | CASSSQPGQGVGNSPLHF | TGTGCCAGCAGTTCCCAGCCGGGACAGGGTGTTGGTAATTCACCCCTCCACTTT
TRBJ1-5 | NA | NA | TRBV19 | CASHPRVRQRNQPQHF | TGTGCCAGCCACCCGAGGGTTCGGCAACGCAATCAGCCCCAGCATTTT
TRBJ1-6 | NA | TRBD1 | TRBV7-8 | CASSSTRDRGSPLHF | TGTGCCAGCAGCTCGACCCGGGACAGGGGATCACCCCTCCACTTT
TRBJ2-3 | NA | TRBD2 | TRBV7-8 | CASSLYGGRGTDTQYF | TGTGCCAGCAGCTTATACGGGGGGAGGGGCACAGATACGCAGTATTTT
TRBJ2-1 | NA | NA | TRBV2 | CASIMGTIRNEQFF | TGTGCCAGCATCATGGGGACAATCCGAAATGAGCAGTTCTTC
TRBJ2-5 | NA | NA | TRBV11-3 | CASSLNSGGTETQYF | TGTGCCAGCAGCTTAAACTCCGGGGGAACGGAGACCCAGTACTTC
TRBJ1-1 | NA | NA | TRBV5-1 | CASSFQGLYTEAFF | TGCGCCAGCAGCTTCCAGGGATTGTACACTGAAGCTTTCTTT
TRBJ1-3 | NA | NA | TRBV5-1 | CASSLATGNSGNTIYF | TGCGCCAGCAGCTTGGCCACAGGTAACTCTGGAAACACCATATATTTT
TRBJ2-2 | once | TRBD1 | TRBV7-3 | CASSSNPGQGITGELFF | TGTGCCAGCAGCTCAAACCCGGGACAGGGTATCACCGGGGAGCTGTTTTTT
TRBJ2-7 | once | NA | TRBV19 | CASSIQTGTYEQYF | TGTGCCAGTAGTATACAAACAGGGACCTACGAGCAGTACTTC
TRBJ1-6 | NA | NA | TRBV27 | CASSPRDTYNSPLHF | TGTGCCAGCAGTCCCCGGGACACCTATAATTCACCCCTCCACTTT
TRBJ1-2 | NA | NA | TRBV6-5 | CAILRDYGYTF | TGTGCCATCCTACGCGATTATGGCTACACCTTC
TRBJ2-7 | once | NA | TRBV5-4 | CASSLGRGNYEQYF | TGTGCCAGCAGCTTAGGACGGGGGAACTACGAGCAGTACTTC
TRBJ2-5 | once | TRBD2 | TRBV11-2 | CASSLSGEETQYF | TGTGCCAGCAGCCTTAGCGGGGAAGAGACCCAGTACTTC